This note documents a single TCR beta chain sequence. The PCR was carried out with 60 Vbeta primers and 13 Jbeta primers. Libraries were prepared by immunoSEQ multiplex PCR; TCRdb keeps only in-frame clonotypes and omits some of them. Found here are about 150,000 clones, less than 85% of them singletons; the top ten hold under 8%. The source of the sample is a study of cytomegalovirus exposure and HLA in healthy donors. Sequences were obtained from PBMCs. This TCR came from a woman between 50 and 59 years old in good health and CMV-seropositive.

As DNA, the CDR3 is TGTGCCAGCAGCACCGGTATAAGCTCCTATAATTCACCCCTCCACTTT. It encodes CASSTGISSYNSPLHF. The chain employs TRBV5-6 and TRBJ1-6; D gene ambiguous. Germline loops: CDR1 SGHDT, CDR2 YYEEEE. The CDR3 loop spans 16 amino acids. Trimming removed 4 bases at V and 0 bases at J, with 11 bases between.